These 20 T cell receptor beta chains came from one sample sequenced in a study of response to subunit inactivated influenza vaccine. TCRdb re-called the RT-PCR reads through MiXCR, storing one row per CDR3 protein. The sample has roughly 700,000 distinct CDR3 sequences; 15% to 17% are singletons. Material: PBMCs from blood, obtained approximately 12 days after vaccination. These receptors all come from a man aged 45-60 years who received an inactivated influenza vaccine.

This rearrangement joins TRBV5-5 to TRBJ1-5; TRBD1 might be the D (6 bases). The CDR3 runs to 15 residues. Trimming shortened V by 3 bases and J by 6 bases, and 16 bases separated the two germline ends. Looked up from germline, CDR1 is SGHKS and CDR2 is YYEKEE (reference sequence). The chain's CDR3 is CASSWGGGRGQPQHF. Here the CDR3 DNA reads TGTGCCAGCAGCTGGGGCGGGGGGCGAGGTCAGCCCCAGCATTTT.

The CDR3 DNA follows: TGTGCCAGCAGCTTGCATTCAGTGCCCGTGGGTGGCTACACCTTC. Encoded protein: CASSLHSVPVGGYTF. The chain employs TRBV7-9 and TRBJ1-2; D gene ambiguous. The CDR3 totals 15 residues. V was clipped by 3 bases and J by 7 bases, with 18 bases between them. The germline gives CDR1 SEHNR, CDR2 FQNEAQ (reference sequence).

This clonotype was observed a few times. The chain has TRBV27 and TRBJ2-7, with 7 nucleotides matching TRBD1. The CDR3 extends over 16 amino acids. CDR1 MNHEY and CDR2 SMNVEV come from the germline V gene (reference sequence). Germline trimming cut 7 bases from V and 3 bases from J; bases unmatched to any gene: 15. CDR3 sequence reads: CASTLSPRGGDYEQYF. The CDR3 DNA reads as TGTGCCAGCACCCTGTCCCCTAGAGGGGGCGACTACGAGCAGTACTTC.

In its sample, this clonotype was seen a few times. V gene TRBV27 combines with J gene TRBJ2-7; 9 bases fit TRBD1. The J segment lost 3 bases and the V segment lost 2 bases, leaving 5 bases of the junction unmatched. Per germline, CDR1 MNHEY and CDR2 SMNVEV (reference sequence). This CDR3 is 15 amino acids long. DNA of the CDR3: TGTGCCAGCAGTTTAAAAGGGACAGGGAACTACGAGCAGTACTTC. Its protein is CASSLKGTGNYEQYF.

This clonotype was detected only a few times. V is TRBV7-9 and J is TRBJ2-5, with D possibly matching TRBD1 (5 bases). This CDR3 is built from 13 residues. Trimming took 5 bases from V and 2 from J, leaving 9 bases between them. Per the germline V gene, CDR1 is SEHNR and CDR2 is FQNEAQ (reference sequence). The CDR3 is CASSGALQETQYF. The DNA for the CDR3 is TGTGCCAGCAGCGGGGCTTTACAAGAGACCCAGTACTTC.

The genes are TRBV10-3 and TRBJ2-4, with TRBD1 matching 8 bases. Per germline, CDR1 ENHRY and CDR2 SYGVKD. CDR3 length: 14 residues. V shed 5 bases, J shed 8 bases, and the junction held 8 bases outside the gene matches. In nucleotides, the CDR3 is TGTGCCATCAGTCATCAGGGGGCGGAGGACATTCAGTACTTC. Encoded protein: CAISHQGAEDIQYF.

This clonotype was seen ten or more times. The rearrangement links TRBV10-3 to TRBJ2-2; D is possibly TRBD2 (6 bases). Trimming took 6 bases from V and 5 from J, leaving 22 bases between them. This CDR3 is 17 amino acids long. CDR1 and CDR2 from the germline V gene are ENHRY and SYGVKD. Here the CDR3 DNA reads TGTGCCATCAGGACCCCTCTGGGCGGGGTCAATACCGGGGAGCTGTTTTTT. It translates to CAIRTPLGGVNTGELFF.

This clonotype was counted only a few times. The rearrangement joins TRBV10-3 to TRBJ2-7, with 14 bases that match TRBD2. The germline gives CDR1 ENHRY, CDR2 SYGVKD. V lost 6 bases to trimming and J lost 5 bases; unmatched junction nucleotides: 6. The CDR3 sequence is 15 residues long. Written as DNA, the CDR3 is TGTGCCATCAGCAAGGGGACTAGCGGGAGTAACGAGCAGTACTTC. This sequence encodes CAISKGTSGSNEQYF.

This clonotype came up a few times. This chain links TRBV20-1 with TRBJ2-7, with TRBD2 as a possible D gene (5 bases). The CDR3 extends over 13 amino acids. V lost 3 bases and J lost 6, with 15 bases in between. Germline assignment: CDR1 DFQATT and CDR2 SNEGSKA (reference sequence). The CDR3 loop is CSASGVGFREQYF. The CDR3 bases are TGCAGTGCTAGCGGGGTGGGGTTTCGCGAGCAGTACTTC.

There are a few counts of this clonotype. This chain connects TRBV5-1 to TRBJ1-2; D is unclear. There are 15 residues in the CDR3. Germline values: CDR1 SGHRS, CDR2 YFSETQ. Trimming shortened V by 0 bases and J by 4 bases, and 13 bases separated the two germline ends. DNA of the CDR3: TGCGCCAGCAGCTTGGGAGTGGTACAGACCTATGGCTACACCTTC. It is translated as CASSLGVVQTYGYTF.

The V gene is TRBV10-3, the J gene TRBJ2-1; 8 positions agree with TRBD2. The V and J ends lost 2 bases and 10 bases, in that order; junction bases with no gene match: 10. The germline V gene encodes CDR1 ENHRY and CDR2 SYGVKD. This CDR3 has 15 residues. The chain's CDR3 is CAISEPPGGAGEQFF. CDR3 nucleotides: TGTGCCATCAGTGAGCCTCCCGGGGGGGCAGGCGAGCAGTTCTTC.

This clonotype occurred many times. The V and J genes are TRBV29-1 and TRBJ2-4, with D unresolved. The CDR3 has 15 amino acids. The V end lost 0 bases, the J end lost 2 bases, and 11 bases lay between the germline ends. CDR1 and CDR2 (germline): SQVTM, ANQGSEA. For the CDR3, the DNA is TGCAGCGTTGAAGAGGGGTCCGCAACCAAAAACATTCAGTACTTC. This translates into CSVEEGSATKNIQYF.

This clonotype was recorded only once. The V and J genes are TRBV5-1 and TRBJ2-1; TRBD2 aligns across 14 bases. The CDR3 is 16 amino acids. J lost 7 bases, V lost 3 bases, and 6 bases had no gene match. The germline gives CDR1 SGHRS, CDR2 YFSETQ. The CDR3 nucleotides read TGCGCCAGCAGCTGGACCGGGACTAGCGGGGGAAATGAGCAGTTCTTC. Its protein is CASSWTGTSGGNEQFF.

This clonotype has just one count. This rearrangement joins TRBV5-6 to TRBJ1-2, with 11 bases fitting TRBD1. Per the germline V gene, CDR1 is SGHDT and CDR2 is YYEEEE. This CDR3 has 14 residues. Trimming removed 0 bases from V and 6 bases from J; junction bases left unmatched: 1. CDR3 sequence (DNA): TGTGCCAGCAGCTTGGGGACAGGGGGCGATGGCTACACCTTC. Its protein is CASSLGTGGDGYTF.

The chain uses TRBV25-1 and TRBJ2-1, with D tentatively TRBD2 (5 bases). CDR1 and CDR2 from the germline V gene are MGHDK and SYGVNS. The CDR3 runs 12 residues. The V end was cut by 4 bases, the J end by 8 bases, with 9 bases between. Written as DNA, the CDR3 is TGTGCCAGCAGTGGACTATCGGATGAGCAGTTCTTC. It encodes CASSGLSDEQFF. Filled out from reference TRBV25-1 and TRBJ2-1, the complete variable domain reads EADIYQTPRYLVIGTGKKITLECSQTMGHDKMYWYQQDPGMELHLIHYSYGVNSTEKGDLSSESTVSRIRTEHFPLTLESARPSHTSQYLCASSGLSDEQFFGPGTRLTVL.

The chain links TRBV30 to TRBJ2-5, with TRBD1 identical over 9 bases. Per germline, CDR1 GTSNPN and CDR2 SVGIG (reference sequence). The V segment lost 4 bases and the J segment 6 bases; nucleotides outside the gene matches: 12. This CDR3 has 15 amino acids. This CDR3 reads CAWNEETGGVKTQYF. The CDR3 region has the DNA TGTGCCTGGAATGAGGAGACAGGGGGGGTAAAGACCCAGTACTTC.

This clonotype was detected many times. This chain joins TRBV29-1 and TRBJ2-1, with 9 positions matching TRBD1. This CDR3 spans 13 amino acids. Germline V gene sequence: CDR1 SQVTM, CDR2 ANQGSEA. J gave up 2 bases and V 4 bases, and 0 bases lay outside the gene matches. CDR3 in amino acids: CSVGTGAYNEQFF. The CDR3, as DNA: TGCAGCGTTGGGACAGGGGCCTACAATGAGCAGTTCTTC.

This clonotype has at least ten counts. This rearrangement joins TRBV9 to TRBJ2-1; D is perhaps TRBD1 or TRBD2 (5 bases each). Trimming took off 4 bases at V and 8 bases at J, with 19 bases between the two ends. This CDR3 is 15 amino acids long. Germline values: CDR1 SGDLS, CDR2 YYNGEE. The CDR3 DNA sequence: TGTGCCAGCAGCAAGACAGTAACCTCGCGGGATGAGCAGTTCTTC. Protein sequence: CASSKTVTSRDEQFF.

In this sample, this clonotype turned up a few times. This chain connects TRBV7-2 to TRBJ1-1; D unresolved. This CDR3 has 15 residues. Between the trimmed V and J ends, which lost 0 bases and 1 base, there was a span of 9 bases. CDR1 and CDR2 (germline): SGHTA, FQGNSA. The CDR3 DNA reads TGTGCCAGCAGCTTAGCGAATGGCAGGAACACTGAAGCTTTCTTT. This sequence encodes CASSLANGRNTEAFF.

The chain couples TRBV18 to TRBJ1-1; maybe TRBD1 (5 bases). Germline CDR1 KGHSH, CDR2 LQKENI. Trimming pared 6 bases from V and 3 bases from J, leaving 17 bases between. CDR3 length: 15 residues. CDR3 sequence (DNA): TGTGCCAGCTCGCCCCGCAGGGTAGGGGACACTGAAGCTTTCTTT. Protein: CASSPRRVGDTEAFF.